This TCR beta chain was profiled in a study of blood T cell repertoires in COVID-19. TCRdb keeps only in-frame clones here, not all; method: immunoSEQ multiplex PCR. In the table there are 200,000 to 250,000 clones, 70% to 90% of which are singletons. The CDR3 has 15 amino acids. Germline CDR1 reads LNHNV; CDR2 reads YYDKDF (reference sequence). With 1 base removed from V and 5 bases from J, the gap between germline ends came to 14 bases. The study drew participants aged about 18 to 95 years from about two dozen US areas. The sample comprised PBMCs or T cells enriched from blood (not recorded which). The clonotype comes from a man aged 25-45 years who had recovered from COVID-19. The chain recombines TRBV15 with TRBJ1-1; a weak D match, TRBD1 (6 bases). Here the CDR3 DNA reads TGTGCCACCAGCAGAGTAGGGGGGGCAGGTACTGAAGCTTTCTTT. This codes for CATSRVGGAGTEAFF.